Presented here are 21 T cell receptor beta chains from one specimen sequenced in a study of blood T cell repertoires in COVID-19. Measured with immunoSEQ multiplex PCR; TCRdb has only the in-frame clones, and not every one. The table lists 100,000 or so clones, roughly 87% of them singletons. Sequenced: peripheral blood. These receptors were taken from a man aged 50-59 years with active COVID-19.

The genes are TRBV13 and TRBJ1-1; D remains unclear. Deletions cut 1 base from V and 6 bases from J, with 24 bases between. Germline loops: CDR1 PRHDT, CDR2 FYEKMQ (reference sequence). The CDR3 runs 18 residues. The CDR3 spells CASSLDLADALAVPEAFF. The CDR3 DNA reads as TGTGCCAGCAGCTTAGACTTAGCCGACGCCCTAGCGGTCCCTGAAGCTTTCTTT.

The chain joins TRBV27 to TRBJ1-1; 7 bases map to TRBD1. With V trimmed by 8 bases and J by 1 base, 7 bases remained unmatched. CDR1 and CDR2 from the germline V gene are MNHEY and SMNVEV (reference sequence). The CDR3 spans 14 residues. CDR3 sequence reads: CASGSRGRNTEAFF. CDR3 nucleotides: TGTGCCAGCGGATCGAGGGGGCGGAACACTGAAGCTTTCTTT.

A single count supports this clone. The chain links TRBV3-1 (or the pseudogene TRBV3-2) to TRBJ1-4; 9 bases map to TRBD1. Germline-derived CDR1 and CDR2 are LGHDT and YNNKEL (reference sequence). The CDR3 loop spans 15 amino acids. The trim removed 0 bases at V and 8 bases at J, leaving 4 bases unmatched. In nucleotides, the CDR3 is TGTGCCAGCAGCCAAGAGGGGACAGGGACCGAAAAACTGTTTTTT. It specifies CASSQEGTGTEKLFF.

The V gene is TRBV6-5, the J gene TRBJ1-6, with TRBD1 as a possible D gene (5 bases). The V gene's germline CDR1 is MNHEY and CDR2 SVGAGI. Trimming shortened V by 0 bases and J by 9 bases, and 12 bases separated the two germline ends. CDR3 length equals 15 residues. In DNA, the CDR3 is TGTGCCAGCAGTTACTCTAGCAGGGATGGTTCACCCCTCCACTTT. Translating gives CASSYSSRDGSPLHF.

The CDR3, as DNA: TGTGCCAGCAGCTTAGTCCCTGGGCAGATTAATGAAAAACTGTTTTTT. Encoded protein: CASSLVPGQINEKLFF. The genes are TRBV7-2 and TRBJ1-4; D is undetermined. This CDR3 is built from 16 residues. V was trimmed by 1 base and J by 4 bases, leaving 13 bases between them. The germline V gene encodes CDR1 SGHTA and CDR2 FQGNSA.

The chain links TRBV9 to TRBJ2-7; TRBD2 agrees at 9 bases. The V segment lost 3 bases and the J segment 6 bases; nucleotides outside the gene matches: 13. This CDR3 has 16 residues. Germline CDR1 reads SGDLS; CDR2 reads YYNGEE. The CDR3 DNA sequence: TGTGCCAGCAGCGCCGGGAGGGGACTAGCATCCCCCGAGCAGTACTTC. This codes for CASSAGRGLASPEQYF.

In nucleotides, the CDR3 is TGCGCCAGCAGAGAGGGAGGTTCCGGGTCCCAGTACTTC. Translation gives CASREGGSGSQYF. The rearrangement uses TRBV10-2 and TRBJ2-5; maybe TRBD2 (6 bases). Germline CDR1 is WSHSY and CDR2 is SAAADI. The V end was cut by 6 bases, the J end by 9 bases, with 17 bases between. CDR3 length: 13 amino acids.

This chain connects TRBV21-1 to TRBJ1-1; the table names TRBD1, a call not compared with the DNA. TRBV21-1 is assigned pseudogene status. This CDR3 has 11 residues. CDR3 region: CAREGVTEAFF. The CDR3 coding sequence is TGTGCCAGGGAAGGGGTGACTGAAGCTTTCTTT.

This rearrangement joins TRBV11-3 to TRBJ2-3; 13 bases are a match to TRBD2. V gave up 1 base and J gave up 4 bases; unmatched junction bases: 8. The CDR3 has 18 amino acids. Germline CDR1 reads SGHNT; CDR2 reads YENEEA. The CDR3 loop reads CASSLGGTSGVRPDTQYF. CDR3 nucleotide sequence: TGTGCCAGCAGCTTAGGTGGGACTAGCGGGGTTAGGCCAGATACGCAGTATTTT.

This sequence joins TRBV15 and TRBJ2-1; 9 bases line up with TRBD2. Trimming removed 1 base from V and 7 bases from J; junction bases left unmatched: 5. Germline V lookup: CDR1 LNHNV, CDR2 YYDKDF (reference sequence). This CDR3 has 15 amino acids. The CDR3 here is CATSRGRSGGNEQFF. The CDR3 coding sequence is TGTGCCACCAGCAGAGGTCGTAGCGGGGGTAATGAGCAGTTCTTC. Drawing the rest from reference TRBV15 and TRBJ2-1, the complete variable domain is DAMVIQNPRYQVTQFGKPVTLSCSQTLNHNVMYWYQQKSSQAPKLLFHYYDKDFNNEADTPDNFQSRRPNTSFCFLDIRSPGLGDTAMYLCATSRGRSGGNEQFFGPGTRLTVL.

V usage is TRBV4-2 and J usage is TRBJ1-3; D not resolved. This CDR3 contains 12 residues. Germline CDR1 reads LGHNA; CDR2 reads YNFKEQ. Trimming removed 6 bases from V and 8 bases from J, with 11 bases in between. The CDR3 reads CASRAPSYTIYF. Written as DNA, the CDR3 is TGTGCCAGCAGGGCTCCGTCTTACACCATATATTTT.

The CDR3 DNA reads TGTGCCAGCAGTGGATTCAGGGACAGCCTGCAGCCCCAGCATTTT. Translating it yields CASSGFRDSLQPQHF. V gene TRBV7-9 combines with J gene TRBJ1-5; TRBD1 matches 7 bases. This CDR3 is built from 15 residues. CDR1 and CDR2 from the germline V gene are SEHNR and FQNEAQ (reference sequence). With V trimmed by 6 bases and J by 7 bases, 12 bases remained unmatched. The entire variable domain, with the rest obtained from reference TRBV7-9 and TRBJ1-5, is as follows: DTGVSQNPRHKITKRGQNVTFRCDPISEHNRLYWYRQTLGQGPEFLTYFQNEAQLEKSRLLSDRFSAERPKGSFSTLEIQRTEQGDSAMYLCASSGFRDSLQPQHFGDGTRLSIL.

This sequence joins TRBV27 and TRBJ2-7, with TRBD1 matching 8 bases. The germline gives CDR1 MNHEY, CDR2 SMNVEV (reference sequence). V gave up 6 bases and J gave up 1 base; unmatched junction bases: 5. This CDR3 spans 14 amino acids. DNA for the CDR3: TGTGCCAGCAGAGCAGGGGGCATGTCCTACGAGCAGTACTTC. Residues: CASRAGGMSYEQYF.

This chain joins TRBV6-4 and TRBJ1-4; TRBD1 matches 7 bases. V gave up 2 bases and J gave up 5 bases; unmatched junction bases: 5. The length of the CDR3 is 15 residues. Germline values: CDR1 MRHNA, CDR2 SNTAGT. The CDR3 nucleotides read TGTGCCAGCAGTGACCGGGACAGAAAAAATGAAAAACTGTTTTTT. Protein sequence: CASSDRDRKNEKLFF.

The chain has TRBV5-4 and TRBJ2-2, with D possibly TRBD2 on 6 matching bases. This CDR3 comprises 15 residues. In germline, CDR1 is SGHNT, CDR2 YYREEE (reference sequence). Trimming took 2 bases from V and 6 from J, leaving 14 bases between them. The chain's CDR3 is CASSFGPGGAGELFF. The DNA of the CDR3 is TGTGCCAGCAGCTTTGGTCCCGGGGGAGCCGGGGAGCTGTTTTTT.

CDR3 bases: TGTGCCAGCAGTCCTATCCCAGGGAACTCTGGAAACACCATATATTTT. It codes for CASSPIPGNSGNTIYF. The chain links TRBV9 to TRBJ1-3, with D perhaps TRBD1 (5 bases). V shed 5 bases and J shed 0 bases, with 15 bases lying between them. Looked up from germline, CDR1 is SGDLS and CDR2 is YYNGEE. This CDR3 has 16 residues.

V is TRBV11-2 and J is TRBJ1-6, with a possible D match to TRBD1 (6 bases). Per the germline V gene, CDR1 is SGHAT and CDR2 is FQNNGV. This CDR3 contains 15 residues. Trimming took off 5 bases at V and 6 bases at J, with 14 bases between the two ends. CDR3 residues: CASSILQGFNSPLHF. The CDR3 region has the DNA TGTGCCAGCAGCATCCTACAGGGTTTTAATTCACCCCTCCACTTT. The full variable domain, rest sourced from reference TRBV11-2 and TRBJ1-6, is EAGVAQSPRYKIIEKRQSVAFWCNPISGHATLYWYQQILGQGPKLLIQFQNNGVVDDSQLPKDRFSAERLKGVDSTLKIQPAKLEDSAVYLCASSILQGFNSPLHFGNGTRLTVT.

V is TRBV19 and J is TRBJ2-4; a weak D match, TRBD2 (7 bases). The germline V and J ends were trimmed by 2 bases and 4 bases, with 15 bases remaining between them. In germline, CDR1 is LNHDA, CDR2 SQIVND (reference sequence). The CDR3 contains 16 residues. As DNA, the CDR3 is TGTGCCAGTAGTATAAAGCGGGACACATCAAAAAACATTCAGTACTTC. Translation: CASSIKRDTSKNIQYF.

The rearrangement uses TRBV11-3 and TRBJ1-5; D perhaps matches TRBD1 (6 bases). The V and J ends lost 5 bases and 2 bases respectively, with 19 bases between them. The CDR3 consists of 17 residues. CDR1 and CDR2 (germline): SGHNT, YENEEA. The CDR3 protein is CASSPGQHTGGNQPQHF. The CDR3 nucleotides read TGTGCCAGCAGCCCTGGACAGCATACAGGCGGCAATCAGCCCCAGCATTTT.

This chain connects TRBV12-3 or TRBV12-4 to TRBJ1-6; D might be TRBD1 (5 bases). Trimming left V 8 bases short and J 3 bases short, with 8 bases between. The CDR3 has 13 residues. The CDR3 DNA sequence: TGTGCCAGCCGACAGCTCTATAATTCACCCCTCCACTTT. The encoded protein is CASRQLYNSPLHF.

J is TRBJ2-5 and V is TRBV5-5, with D tentatively TRBD2 (5 bases). Trimming removed 0 bases from V and 3 bases from J, with 9 bases in between. This CDR3 spans 14 amino acids. From germline, CDR1 is SGHKS and CDR2 YYEKEE (reference sequence). The CDR3 region has the DNA TGTGCCAGCAGCTTGGCCGGGATAAAAGAGACCCAGTACTTC. This encodes CASSLAGIKETQYF. Variable domain in full (rest from reference TRBV5-5 and TRBJ2-5): DAGVTQSPTHLIKTRGQQVTLRCSPISGHKSVSWYQQVLGQGPQFIFQYYEKEERGRGNFPDRFSARQFPNYSSELNVNALLLGDSALYLCASSLAGIKETQYFGPGTRLLVL.